A single sample gave rise to the 21 T cell receptor beta chains below, sequenced in a study of blood T cell repertoires in COVID-19. This table comes from immunoSEQ multiplex PCR, and its TCRdb copy is limited to in-frame clones, with some not included. The data hold 200,000 to 300,000 clones, with approximately 88% observed a single time. The sequencing input was peripheral blood. Receptors originate from a human donor in a cohort sampled during active COVID-19.

The chain is built from TRBV5-4 and TRBJ1-1; the D is unclear. Trimming took off 7 bases at V and 1 base at J, with 8 bases between the two ends. Per the germline V gene, CDR1 is SGHNT and CDR2 is YYREEE (reference sequence). The CDR3 loop spans 12 amino acids. As DNA, the CDR3 is TGTGCCAGCTACGCGGCGAACACTGAAGCTTTCTTT. Protein product: CASYAANTEAFF.

V is TRBV6-2 or TRBV6-3 and J is TRBJ2-7; 11 nucleotides agree with TRBD1. J lost 6 bases, V lost 0 bases, and 1 base had no gene match. There are 14 residues in the CDR3. Germline CDR1 reads MNHEY; CDR2 reads SVGEGT. This chain's CDR3 is CASSYSGTGGEQYF. The CDR3 DNA follows: TGTGCCAGCAGTTACTCCGGGACAGGGGGCGAGCAGTACTTC.

The chain has TRBV15 and TRBJ1-3; D unresolved. Trimming shortened V by 0 bases and J by 0 bases, and 6 bases separated the two germline ends. In germline, CDR1 is LNHNV, CDR2 YYDKDF (reference sequence). The CDR3 is 15 residues long. The CDR3 loop reads CATSRDRSSGNTIYF. The CDR3 DNA sequence: TGTGCCACCAGCAGAGATCGTAGCTCTGGAAACACCATATATTTT.

The chain recombines TRBV13 with TRBJ1-1; TRBD1 matches 12 bases. Germline V lookup: CDR1 PRHDT, CDR2 FYEKMQ (reference sequence). The V segment lost 8 bases and the J segment 11 bases; nucleotides outside the gene matches: 12. CDR3 length: 14 amino acids. CDR3 in DNA: TGTGCCAGCGTATCCGGGACAGGGGGCACGAGGGCTTTCTTT. Translated: CASVSGTGGTRAFF.

This chain uses TRBV19 with TRBJ1-4; 7 bases align to TRBD1. This CDR3 has 16 amino acids. The junction had 11 bases not matched to a gene; V was cut back by 4 bases and J by 6 bases. From germline, CDR1 is LNHDA and CDR2 SQIVND (reference sequence). Here the CDR3 reads CASSTGQEGSYEKLFF. The CDR3, as DNA: TGTGCCAGTAGTACCGGACAGGAGGGATCCTATGAAAAACTGTTTTTT.

This chain links TRBV19 with TRBJ2-7; TRBD1 agrees at 9 bases. The CDR3 consists of 13 residues. V trimming: 6 bases; J trimming: 5 bases; junction bases outside the gene matches: 5. Germline V lookup: CDR1 LNHDA, CDR2 SQIVND (reference sequence). CDR3: CASSGQGRNEQYF. CDR3 in DNA: TGTGCCAGTAGCGGACAGGGGAGGAACGAGCAGTACTTC.

V and J are TRBV5-1 and TRBJ2-1, with TRBD2 matching over 12 bases. The CDR3 spans 14 residues. The V gene's germline CDR1 is SGHRS and CDR2 YFSETQ. The V and J ends lost 7 bases and 5 bases, in that order; junction bases with no gene match: 4. CDR3 nucleotide sequence: TGCGCCAGCTCGTGGACTAGCGGGAACAATGAGCAGTTCTTC. This encodes CASSWTSGNNEQFF.

The chain uses TRBV3-1 (or the pseudogene TRBV3-2) and TRBJ2-2; 8 nucleotides match TRBD1. The CDR3 is 15 amino acids. With V trimmed by 2 bases and J by 4 bases, 3 bases remained unmatched. Germline V gene sequence: CDR1 LGHDT, CDR2 YNNKEL (reference sequence). The CDR3 DNA follows: TGTGCCAGCAGCCAATCAGGGGGCTTCACCGGGGAGCTGTTTTTT. Translation gives CASSQSGGFTGELFF.

V is TRBV6-5 and J is TRBJ2-2; 8 bases fit TRBD1. There are 16 residues in the CDR3. Germline CDR1 is MNHEY and CDR2 is SVGAGI. With V trimmed by 3 bases and J by 2 bases, 5 bases remained unmatched. In nucleotides, the CDR3 is TGTGCCAGCAGTTATCTGTCAGGGGGCAACACCGGGGAGCTGTTTTTT. Amino acid sequence: CASSYLSGGNTGELFF.

The chain combines TRBV28 with TRBJ1-1; D unclear. V was trimmed by 1 base and J by 4 bases, leaving 10 bases between them. The CDR3 spans 14 residues. CDR1 is MDHEN and CDR2 is SYDVKM in the germline V gene. CDR3 sequence (DNA): TGTGCCAGCAGTTTATCACAGTCGCGCACTGAAGCTTTCTTT. Amino acid sequence: CASSLSQSRTEAFF.

The rearrangement uses TRBV11-2 and TRBJ1-4; 11 nucleotides line up with TRBD1. The CDR3 is 15 amino acids. The V segment lost 4 bases and the J segment 8 bases; nucleotides outside the gene matches: 6. Per the germline V gene, CDR1 is SGHAT and CDR2 is FQNNGV. The CDR3 DNA is TGTGCCAGCAGCTCGGGACAGGGGGATACGGAAAAACTGTTTTTT. Translation gives CASSSGQGDTEKLFF.

The chain combines TRBV9 with TRBJ1-1; 8 positions agree with TRBD1. Trimming took 4 bases from V and 4 from J; bases not matched to a gene: 6. CDR3 length equals 14 residues. Germline-derived CDR1 and CDR2 are SGDLS and YYNGEE. This chain's CDR3 is CASSPGGAGTEAFF. CDR3 nucleotides: TGTGCCAGCAGCCCAGGGGGCGCAGGCACTGAAGCTTTCTTT.

The chain links TRBV9 to TRBJ1-4, with unresolved D. CDR1 SGDLS and CDR2 YYNGEE come from the germline V gene. The CDR3 extends over 14 amino acids. V dropped 2 bases and J dropped 7 bases, with 12 bases sitting between them. The CDR3 DNA is TGTGCCAGCAGCGTGGAGGGAACTCTTGAAAAACTGTTTTTT. Translated: CASSVEGTLEKLFF.

For this clone: A junction end diverges from the germline sequence, so it may reflect a read error. The rearrangement uses TRBV6-1 and TRBJ2-7; no reliable D call. In germline, CDR1 is MNHNS, CDR2 SASEGT. The CDR3 loop spans 12 amino acids. CDR3 sequence (DNA): TGTGCCAGCAGTGATGCGGCCCTCCGGTGGTTCTTC. Translation: CASSDAALRWFF.

The table lists this clone with a few counts. CDR3 nucleotides: TGTGCCACCAGGTGGACTAGCGGGGCGGGGGAGACCCAGTACTTC. Translation gives CATRWTSGAGETQYF. This chain connects TRBV15 to TRBJ2-5; 12 bases fit TRBD2. V gave up 6 bases and J gave up 5 bases; unmatched junction bases: 7. Germline-derived CDR1 and CDR2 are LNHNV and YYDKDF (reference sequence). The CDR3 spans 15 residues.

V gene TRBV27 combines with J gene TRBJ2-7, with 15 bases matching TRBD2. Trimming at V came to 8 bases and at J to 4 bases, leaving 12 bases not matched to a gene. The CDR3 is made up of 17 amino acids. Germline loops: CDR1 MNHEY, CDR2 SMNVEV (reference sequence). CDR3 nucleotides: TGTGCCAGCCGACCCGGGACTAGCGGGAGGACGAAGTACGAGCAGTACTTC. Protein: CASRPGTSGRTKYEQYF.

This clone was observed a handful of times. This chain links TRBV14 with TRBJ2-2; D not resolved. The CDR3 length is 13 residues. V shed 4 bases and J shed 6 bases, with 9 bases lying between them. Germline assignment: CDR1 SGHDN and CDR2 FVKESK. The CDR3 DNA reads as TGTGCCAGCAGCCCCGAGTTAGCCGGGGAGCTGTTTTTT. Protein sequence: CASSPELAGELFF. Together with reference TRBV14 and TRBJ2-2, the CDR3 gives the full variable domain: EAGVTQFPSHSVIEKGQTVTLRCDPISGHDNLYWYRRVMGKEIKFLLHFVKESKQDESGMPNNRFLAERTGGTYSTLKVQPAELEDSGVYFCASSPELAGELFFGEGSRLTVL.

This sequence joins TRBV27 and TRBJ1-2; the D gene is possibly TRBD1 (6 bases). The germline V gene has CDR1 MNHEY and CDR2 SMNVEV (reference sequence). CDR3 length: 11 residues. The germline V and J ends were trimmed by 10 bases and 6 bases, with 12 bases remaining between them. CDR3 sequence: CATGRGDGYTF. The CDR3 DNA sequence: TGTGCCACCGGGAGGGGGGATGGCTACACCTTC.

This clone was detected only once. The chain joins TRBV7-9 to TRBJ2-7; 7 bases line up with TRBD1. V gave up 5 bases and J gave up 4 bases; unmatched junction bases: 14. Looked up from germline, CDR1 is SEHNR and CDR2 is FQNEAQ (reference sequence). The CDR3 loop spans 16 amino acids. Here the CDR3 DNA reads TGTGCCAGCAGCCACGGCAACCCGGGACAGAATTACGAGCAGTACTTC. Translating gives CASSHGNPGQNYEQYF. Based on the CDR3 plus reference TRBV7-9 and TRBJ2-7, the full variable domain is DTGVSQNPRHKITKRGQNVTFRCDPISEHNRLYWYRQTLGQGPEFLTYFQNEAQLEKSRLLSDRFSAERPKGSFSTLEIQRTEQGDSAMYLCASSHGNPGQNYEQYFGPGTRLTVT.

In the case of this clone: Other DNA sequences in the sample encode the same CDR3. The J gene is TRBJ2-7, the V gene TRBV27; 9 nucleotides match TRBD2. J lost 2 bases, V lost 8 bases, and 7 bases had no gene match. CDR1 and CDR2 (germline): MNHEY, SMNVEV (reference sequence). CDR3 length equals 14 residues. Written as DNA, the CDR3 is TGTGCCAGCGCCTTTAGCGGGGGTCCCTACGAGCAGTACTTC. This codes for CASAFSGGPYEQYF.

The genes are TRBV11-3 and TRBJ2-3; TRBD2 matches at 8 bases. Germline CDR1 and CDR2: SGHNT and YENEEA. Trimming took 4 bases from V and 7 from J; bases not matched to a gene: 7. The CDR3 covers 14 residues. CDR3 bases: TGTGCCAGCAGCTCCCGGACTAGCAATTATACGCAGTATTTT. Translating it yields CASSSRTSNYTQYF.